The 18 T cell receptor beta chains below come from one sample, sequenced in a study of Graves' ophthalmopathy and Graves' hyperthyroidism. The TCR beta CDR3 regions underwent amplification from RNA transcripts. A first-round RT-PCR used HTBI primers, followed by a second-round multiplex PCR. TCRdb passed the multiplex PCR reads through MiXCR, listing each CDR3 protein once. Among over a million distinct CDR3 sequences listed, approximately 35% were seen once. The sample consisted of peripheral blood or thyroid tissue (not recorded which). All receptors derive from an adult man with Graves' hyperthyroidism.

This clonotype was seen only a few times. The genes are TRBV20-1 and TRBJ2-5; D is perhaps TRBD1 (5 bases). Per germline, CDR1 DFQATT and CDR2 SNEGSKA (reference sequence). This CDR3 spans 15 amino acids. CDR3: CSALSDGIGAETQYF. The CDR3 DNA is TGCAGCGCCCTATCGGACGGTATTGGGGCTGAGACCCAGTACTTC.

The chain uses TRBV2 and TRBJ2-7; 7 nucleotides match TRBD2. Trimming at V came to 5 bases and at J to 0 bases, leaving 13 bases not matched to a gene. The germline V gene has CDR1 SNHLY and CDR2 FYNNEI. This CDR3 spans 17 amino acids. CDR3 DNA: TGTGCCAGCAGTTTAGCGCGCGGGGGTCCCAGCTCCTACGAGCAGTACTTC. It translates to CASSLARGGPSSYEQYF.

CDR3 sequence reads: CASSNFPGQGVGNTEAFF. In nucleotides, the CDR3 is TGCGCCAGCAGCAACTTCCCGGGACAGGGGGTTGGGAACACTGAAGCTTTCTTT. The chain recombines TRBV5-1 with TRBJ1-1, with 11 nucleotides matching TRBD1. CDR3 size: 18 residues. Germline V lookup: CDR1 SGHRS, CDR2 YFSETQ. The ends lost 4 bases at V and 1 base at J; junction bases unmatched: 12.

This clonotype occurred many times. V and J are TRBV7-9 and TRBJ1-1, with TRBD1 matching 8 bases. V lost 3 bases to trimming and J lost 6 bases; unmatched junction nucleotides: 3. The CDR3 sequence is 13 residues long. The germline V gene encodes CDR1 SEHNR and CDR2 FQNEAQ (reference sequence). The CDR3 reads CASSFGTGAEAFF. The CDR3 nucleotides read TGTGCCAGCAGCTTCGGGACAGGCGCTGAAGCTTTCTTT.

This clonotype appeared once. The J gene is TRBJ2-5, the V gene TRBV20-1, with D possibly TRBD1 on 6 matching bases. Germline loops: CDR1 DFQATT, CDR2 SNEGSKA (reference sequence). V was clipped by 3 bases and J by 5 bases, with 16 bases between them. This CDR3 has 14 amino acids. Here the CDR3 reads CSARGQYQWETQYF. In DNA form, the CDR3 reads TGCAGTGCTAGGGGACAATACCAATGGGAGACCCAGTACTTC.

A few counts support this clonotype. A read error is possible here, since a much larger clone lies one base away. The chain carries TRBV29-1 and TRBJ1-1; D is ambiguous. The CDR3 contains 13 residues. Germline V gene lookup returns CDR1 SQVTM and CDR2 ANQGSEA. The CDR3 is CNVRRPGNTEAFF. CDR3 in DNA: TGCAACGTCCGGAGGCCGGGGAACACTGAAGCTTTCTTT.

The table lists this clonotype with many counts. This CDR3 reads CSATGTVTTYEQYF. CDR3 in DNA: TGCAGTGCAACCGGGACAGTGACAACCTACGAGCAGTACTTC. The chain is built from TRBV20-1 and TRBJ2-7; 7 bases are shared with TRBD1. The germline CDR1 and CDR2 sequences are DFQATT and SNEGSKA (reference sequence). There are 14 residues in the CDR3. The V gene end was trimmed by 6 bases and the J gene end by 2 bases; junction bases not matched to a gene: 10.

This clonotype was counted ten times or more. CDR3 protein: CASCRTSTGANVLTF. CDR3 DNA: TGTGCCAGCTGTCGGACTAGCACTGGGGCCAACGTCCTGACTTTC. The rearrangement links TRBV6-5 to TRBJ2-6; 8 nucleotides agree with TRBD2. After removal of 8 bases from V and 2 bases from J, the junction contained 5 bases not matched to a gene. Per the germline V gene, CDR1 is MNHEY and CDR2 is SVGAGI. CDR3 length: 15 amino acids.

This clonotype was detected only once. The DNA of the CDR3 is TGTGCCAGCAGCTTAAGGTCAGCGGGATCACCCCTCCACTTT. Its protein product is CASSLRSAGSPLHF. This rearrangement joins TRBV7-9 to TRBJ1-6, with D unresolved. This CDR3 spans 14 amino acids. The V and J ends lost 2 bases and 10 bases respectively, with 12 bases between them. Per germline, CDR1 SEHNR and CDR2 FQNEAQ (reference sequence).

This clonotype was counted once. The CDR3 DNA sequence: TGTGCCAGCAGCCGGGAGTGGGACATGGTGACCCAGTACTTC. It translates to CASSREWDMVTQYF. The chain links TRBV12-3 or TRBV12-4 to TRBJ2-5; D may match TRBD1 or TRBD2 (6 bases each). V lost 6 bases, J lost 7 bases, and 18 bases lay in between. This CDR3 is built from 14 residues.

This clonotype was seen only a few times. The chain carries TRBV6-1 and TRBJ2-7; possibly TRBD1 for D (6 bases). The CDR3 is made up of 15 amino acids. The V gene's germline CDR1 is MNHNS and CDR2 SASEGT. V lost 6 bases and J 2 bases, leaving 17 bases between the germline ends. Written as DNA, the CDR3 is TGTGCCAGCAGCACACAGGGAAGTGGCCCCTACGAGCAGTACTTC. Residues: CASSTQGSGPYEQYF.

The genes are TRBV29-1 and TRBJ1-3, with a tentative D call TRBD1 (5 bases). CDR3 length: 12 residues. Germline-derived CDR1 and CDR2 are SQVTM and ANQGSEA. Between the trimmed V and J ends, which lost 4 bases and 9 bases, there was a span of 13 bases. The CDR3 region has the DNA TGCAGCGTTGCTCTGGGGGGTGGCACCATATATTTT. Translation: CSVALGGGTIYF. Based on the CDR3 plus reference TRBV29-1 and TRBJ1-3, the full variable domain is SAVISQKPSRDICQRGTSLTIQCQVDSQVTMMFWYRQQPGQSLTLIATANQGSEATYESGFVIDKFPISRPNLTFSTLTVSNMSPEDSSIYLCSVALGGGTIYFGEGSWLTVV.

CDR3 DNA sequence: TGTGCCAGCAGCTTGGCCGAAACCTTCGGGGCAAATGAAAAACTGTTTTTT. Residues: CASSLAETFGANEKLFF. V usage is TRBV5-6 and J usage is TRBJ1-4, with TRBD1 as a possible D gene (5 bases). Germline CDR1 and CDR2: SGHDT and YYEEEE. The CDR3 spans 17 residues. V was cut by 0 bases and J by 5 bases, with 17 bases left in between.

Many counts were recorded for this clonotype. The V call is TRBV6-5, the J call TRBJ1-6; D remains ambiguous. This CDR3 has 14 residues. Trimming took 6 bases from V and 8 from J, leaving 14 bases between them. Germline V CDR1 and CDR2: MNHEY, SVGAGI. The CDR3 DNA is TGTGCCAGCAGCCGATGGTCTAGGGATTCACCCCTCCACTTT. It translates to CASSRWSRDSPLHF.

The chain employs TRBV10-3 and TRBJ1-4, with D perhaps matching TRBD1 (5 bases). This CDR3 comprises 14 residues. V dropped 4 bases and J dropped 0 bases, with 6 bases sitting between them. Germline values: CDR1 ENHRY, CDR2 SYGVKD. Written as DNA, the CDR3 is TGTGCCATCAGTGGACAGACAACTAATGAAAAACTGTTTTTT. Its protein is CAISGQTTNEKLFF.

The CDR3 here is CASVAGTSGSYEQYF. DNA of the CDR3: TGCGCCAGCGTAGCCGGGACTAGCGGATCCTACGAGCAGTACTTC. The chain carries TRBV10-2 and TRBJ2-7; 11 bases are a match to TRBD2. The V segment lost 8 bases and the J segment 1 base; nucleotides outside the gene matches: 7. This CDR3 contains 15 residues. CDR1 and CDR2 (germline): WSHSY, SAAADI.

This chain uses TRBV10-3 with TRBJ1-5; 9 bases fit TRBD1. J was trimmed by 7 bases and V by 6 bases; bases with no gene match: 10. Germline V CDR1 and CDR2: ENHRY, SYGVKD. There are 15 residues in the CDR3. CDR3: CAIRAGQGLYQPQHF. In DNA form, the CDR3 reads TGTGCCATCAGGGCGGGACAGGGTTTATACCAGCCCCAGCATTTT.

The chain links TRBV29-1 to TRBJ2-5; 9 bases line up with TRBD1. The CDR3 totals 14 residues. Germline V CDR1 and CDR2: SQVTM, ANQGSEA. The V and J ends lost 8 bases and 5 bases, in that order; junction bases with no gene match: 12. The CDR3 nucleotides read TGCAGCTCCCCGTTGGGGACAGGGACGGAGACCCAGTACTTC. This gives the protein CSSPLGTGTETQYF. Full variable domain (outside the CDR3, taken from reference TRBV29-1 and TRBJ2-5): SAVISQKPSRDICQRGTSLTIQCQVDSQVTMMFWYRQQPGQSLTLIATANQGSEATYESGFVIDKFPISRPNLTFSTLTVSNMSPEDSSIYLCSSPLGTGTETQYFGPGTRLLVL.